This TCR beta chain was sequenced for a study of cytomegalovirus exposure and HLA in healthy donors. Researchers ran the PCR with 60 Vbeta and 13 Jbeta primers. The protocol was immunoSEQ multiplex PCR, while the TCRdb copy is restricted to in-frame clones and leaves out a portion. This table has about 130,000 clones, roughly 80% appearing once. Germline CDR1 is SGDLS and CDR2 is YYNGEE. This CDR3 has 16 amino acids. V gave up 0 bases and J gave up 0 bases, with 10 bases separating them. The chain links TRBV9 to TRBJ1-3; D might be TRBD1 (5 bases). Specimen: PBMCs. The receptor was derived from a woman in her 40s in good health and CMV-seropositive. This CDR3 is CASSVGGGSSGNTIYF. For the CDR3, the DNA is TGTGCCAGCAGCGTAGGCGGGGGGAGCTCTGGAAACACCATATATTTT.